The rows below give T cell receptor beta chains drawn from one sample of a study of blood T cell repertoires in COVID-19. The method was immunoSEQ multiplex PCR; TCRdb's version includes in-frame clones alone and lacks a portion of them. The sample records about 56,000 clones, roughly 72% being singletons. Sequenced input: peripheral blood. These TCRs come from a woman aged 65 to 85 with COVID-19, enrolled during active disease. Both conserved end residues are part of each CDR3. The order of the fields is clone size, V gene, D gene, J gene, CDR3 protein, CDR3 DNA. D genes are given only for firm matches. Size is stated for part of the rows, as once, few or many counts, or as a class when the clone is expanded.

>once|TRBV15|TRBD2|TRBJ2-1
CATSRDLGAGGGNEQFF
TGTGCCACCAGCAGAGATCTAGGGGCGGGGGGAGGCAATGAGCAGTTCTTC
>-|TRBV18|TRBD1|TRBJ2-1
CASSPRQGARDNEQFF
TGTGCCAGCTCACCACGACAGGGGGCTAGGGACAATGAGCAGTTCTTC
>-|TRBV2|-|TRBJ1-2
CASSGRANYGYTF
TGTGCCAGCAGTGGACGGGCTAACTATGGCTACACCTTC
>-|TRBV2|-|TRBJ2-1
CASRTHGTNNEQFF
TGTGCCAGCAGAACTCACGGGACAAACAATGAGCAGTTCTTC
>few|TRBV4-3|-|TRBJ2-2
CASSQDRGFSGELFF
TGCGCCAGCAGCCAAGACAGGGGTTTTTCCGGGGAGCTGTTTTTT
>-|TRBV5-1|TRBD1|TRBJ1-3
CASSPGGSGNTIYF
TGCGCCAGCAGCCCAGGGGGTTCTGGAAACACCATATATTTT
>-|TRBV11-1|-|TRBJ1-2
CASSPGEGYSYGYTF
TGTGCCAGCAGCCCCGGTGAGGGCTACAGCTATGGCTACACCTTC
>-|TRBV7-6|-|TRBJ1-6
CASSLGSGVRSPLHF
TGTGCCAGCAGCTTAGGTTCAGGGGTTCGGTCACCCCTCCACTTT
>-|TRBV5-1|-|TRBJ2-2
CASSLGRTTNTGELFF
TGCGCCAGCAGCTTGGGGCGGACTACGAACACCGGGGAGCTGTTTTTT
>few|TRBV7-2|-|TRBJ2-5
CASSSAGETQYF
TGTGCCAGCAGCTCCGCCGGGGAGACCCAGTACTTC
>-|TRBV5-1|TRBD1|TRBJ2-1
CASSLAVGQGANEQFF
TGCGCCAGCAGCTTGGCCGTCGGACAGGGGGCCAATGAGCAGTTCTTC
>-|TRBV10-2|TRBD2|TRBJ2-3
CASSETASGGDADTQYF
TGCGCCAGCAGTGAGACGGCTAGCGGGGGAGATGCAGATACGCAGTATTTT
>once|TRBV5-6|-|TRBJ2-6
CASSLESSGANVLTF
TGTGCCAGCAGTCTTGAGAGCTCTGGGGCCAACGTCCTGACTTTC
>many|TRBV7-2|TRBD1|TRBJ2-1
CASAQSRDSSYNEQFF
TGTGCCAGCGCCCAGTCCCGGGACAGTTCCTACAATGAGCAGTTCTTC
>-|TRBV19|-|TRBJ1-1
CASSISGMNTEAFF
TGTGCCAGTAGTATATCAGGGATGAACACTGAAGCTTTCTTT
>-|TRBV7-9|TRBD2|TRBJ2-1
CASSHLAGGPNNEQFF
TGTGCCAGCAGCCACCTGGCGGGAGGGCCTAACAATGAGCAGTTCTTC
>-|TRBV10-3|-|TRBJ1-5
CAISDRAQPQHF
TGTGCCATCAGTGACAGGGCTCAGCCCCAGCATTTT
>-|TRBV5-4|TRBD2|TRBJ2-3
CASSLALAGDTQYF
TGTGCCAGCAGCTTGGCTCTAGCGGGGGATACGCAGTATTTT
>-|TRBV28|TRBD2|TRBJ2-1
CASSLWGGSGSSYNEQFF
TGTGCCAGCAGTTTATGGGGGGGTAGCGGGAGCTCCTACAATGAGCAGTTCTTC
>once|TRBV19|-|TRBJ2-7
CASRLTGGENYEQYF
TGTGCCAGTAGATTGACGGGGGGCGAAAATTACGAGCAGTACTTC
>-|TRBV4-3|-|TRBJ2-1
CASSQPGDNEQFF
TGCGCCAGCAGCCAACCAGGGGACAATGAGCAGTTCTTC
>-|TRBV29-1|TRBD2|TRBJ2-7
CSVEVKVPSPSGGQYF
TGCAGCGTTGAAGTGAAAGTCCCGTCCCCCAGCGGGGGGCAGTACTTC
>once|TRBV19|TRBD1|TRBJ1-5
CASSGQGSNQPQHF
TGTGCCAGTAGTGGACAGGGGAGCAATCAGCCCCAGCATTTT
>-|TRBV9|-|TRBJ2-6
CASSVRGSSGANVLTF
TGTGCCAGCAGCGTTCGGGGGAGCTCTGGGGCCAACGTCCTGACTTTC
>-|TRBV11-3|TRBD2|TRBJ2-1
CASSLGTSAFYNEQFF
TGTGCCAGCAGCTTAGGGACTAGCGCTTTCTACAATGAGCAGTTCTTC
>few|TRBV5-1|TRBD2|TRBJ2-3
CASRQRGGSDTQYF
TGCGCCAGCAGACAGCGGGGGGGTTCAGATACGCAGTATTTT
>-|TRBV9|-|TRBJ1-2
CASSGPRVGYTF
TGTGCCAGCAGCGGACCCCGGGTTGGTTACACCTTC
>-|TRBV6-4|TRBD2|TRBJ2-3
CASSPLAGVGDTQYF
TGTGCCAGCAGCCCACTAGCGGGAGTTGGAGATACGCAGTATTTT
>few|TRBV2|TRBD1|TRBJ1-5
CASRDRGDSNQPQHF
TGTGCCAGCAGGGACAGGGGCGATAGCAATCAGCCCCAGCATTTT
>-|TRBV6-2/TRBV6-3|TRBD2|TRBJ2-3
CASSYQSFREDPTDTQYF
TGTGCCAGCAGTTACCAGTCGTTCCGGGAGGACCCCACAGATACGCAGTATTTT
>many|TRBV5-6|TRBD2|TRBJ2-4
CASSPTSGRFGRTKNIQYF
TGTGCCAGCAGCCCTACTAGCGGGAGATTCGGACGGACCAAAAACATTCAGTACTTC
>-|TRBV4-2|-|TRBJ1-4
CASSQESYQGEKLFF
TGTGCCAGCAGCCAGGAAAGTTATCAGGGGGAAAAACTGTTTTTT
>once|TRBV27|TRBD1|TRBJ2-5
CASSSRDSQETQYF
TGTGCCAGCAGCAGCAGGGACAGCCAAGAGACCCAGTACTTC
>many|TRBV6-1|-|TRBJ1-2
CASSDHATSRTGYTF
TGTGCCAGCAGTGACCATGCGACATCTCGAACTGGCTACACCTTC
>-|TRBV7-8|TRBD1|TRBJ1-2
CASSSTGGGRGYTF
TGTGCCAGCAGCAGTACAGGGGGCGGGCGTGGCTACACCTTC
>-|TRBV18|-|TRBJ1-5
CASSPPSGPNSNQPQHF
TGTGCCAGCTCACCACCGAGCGGTCCAAATAGCAATCAGCCCCAGCATTTT
>-|TRBV6-5|-|TRBJ1-4
CASSWGGTNEKLFF
TGTGCCAGCAGTTGGGGGGGAACTAATGAAAAACTGTTTTTT